This TCR beta chain appears in the sequencing data of a study of blood T cells in healthy people across ages (dated by TCRdb to between 2015 and 2017). At the level of the whole study: Template switching captured roughly one uniquely barcoded TCR beta cDNA molecule per two T cells in model experiments. For two donors (one aged 18 to 29 and one aged 80 or older), the study analyzed two additional independent replicas of 1 million unique cDNA reads from the same blood draw. Using deep sequencing normalized with unique cDNA molecular identifiers, the study measured how TCR beta repertoire diversity changes with age. Four age groups were formed from the donors: young (average 16 years), middle-aged (just under 40), aged (under 70) and long-lived (roughly 88). To avoid experimental bias, donors of different ages were spread randomly across the sequencing lanes. General findings and caveats noted by the study authors: Because the CMV infection status of the donors was unknown, age-related changes in expanded clonotypes may potentially have been confounded. Observed TCR beta diversity per million T cells fell roughly linearly with age, and a significant reduction was already apparent by age roughly 40. Because profiling used bulk unsorted PBMCs, naive and antigen-experienced compartments could not be compared conclusively. The percentage of naive T cells measured by flow cytometry correlated strongly with observed TCR beta diversity. Estimates of total diversity based on one million sequenced T cells were regarded as lower bounds and as underestimates. Compared with the aged group, the long-lived group had more naive CD4+ T cells, fewer expanded clones and increased TCR diversity, suggesting age selection.

Library preparation employed 5' RACE. The reads were generated on an Illumina HiSeq 2500. A second roughly 6 to 11 cycle PCR used a sample-barcoded 5' primer and a J-beta primer mix. A unique molecular identifier was introduced onto each TCR beta cDNA molecule by a template-switch 5' adaptor carrying 12 random nucleotides. At least 2.5 million CDR3-containing paired-end reads were obtained from each sample. The Mint cDNA synthesis kit, primed by a TRBC-specific oligonucleotide, was used to synthesize first-strand cDNA from all RNA. Following uracil-DNA glycosylase treatment, all cDNA underwent a first 18-cycle PCR with the universal primers M1SS and BC2_uni_R. For the original study's pipeline: Each sample was normalized by randomly selecting 1 million high-quality reads, each carrying a distinct molecular identifier. Reads sharing molecular identifiers were discarded rather than binned into consensus sequences. CDR3 identification, clonotype clustering and error correction used MiTCR with a Q25 quality threshold and the strictest error-elimination algorithm. A nonparametric unseen species model with Euler transformation was used to estimate lower-bound total TCR beta diversity. TCRdb ran its own pipeline on the public reads, namely fastp trimming at Q25 and MiXCR clone calling, and kept in-frame beta chains. Rows with one shared CDR3 protein collapse into an entry with the most common genes and DNA. Here the V and J calls rest on TCRdb's processing, not on the authors' analysis. Recorded for this sample are 590,000 or so distinct CDR3 sequences; about 30% of them occurred a single time. The top ten constitute around 14% of the sample.

CDR1 and CDR2 (MGHRA, YSYEKL) derive from the germline V gene. The CDR3, cysteine through phenylalanine, is 16 amino acids long. Only the CDR3 DNA is retained, 48 bases long and in frame from the first base. Trimming removed 0 bases from V and 8 bases from J, leaving 19 bases between the germline ends. As to this clonotype: The clone's antigen remains unknown. Per-nucleotide qualities are absent, and no much larger clonotype sits a single base away.

Donors were approximately 42 systemically healthy Caucasian individuals from Russia aged roughly 6 to 95 years. Each donor gave around 9.9 milliliters of peripheral blood, collected into EDTA-treated Vacutainer tubes. Ficoll-Paque density-gradient centrifugation was used to isolate PBMCs, with at least 6.5 million per sample. Total RNA, at least 6 micrograms per sample, was extracted from PBMCs with Trizol reagent. Naive CD45RAhigh/CD27high T cell percentages were measured by flow cytometry on a PBMC aliquot from every donor. Sequenced: blood. This TCR was recovered from a woman aged 80 or older in good health. The chain couples TRBV4-1 to TRBJ1-2; matching of 6 bases hints at TRBD1 as the D gene. The sequence in DNA is TGCGCCAGCAGCCAAGAACCCGGGGGCGGGGGGGGAGGCTACACCTTC. Its translation reads: CASSQEPGGGGGGYTF.